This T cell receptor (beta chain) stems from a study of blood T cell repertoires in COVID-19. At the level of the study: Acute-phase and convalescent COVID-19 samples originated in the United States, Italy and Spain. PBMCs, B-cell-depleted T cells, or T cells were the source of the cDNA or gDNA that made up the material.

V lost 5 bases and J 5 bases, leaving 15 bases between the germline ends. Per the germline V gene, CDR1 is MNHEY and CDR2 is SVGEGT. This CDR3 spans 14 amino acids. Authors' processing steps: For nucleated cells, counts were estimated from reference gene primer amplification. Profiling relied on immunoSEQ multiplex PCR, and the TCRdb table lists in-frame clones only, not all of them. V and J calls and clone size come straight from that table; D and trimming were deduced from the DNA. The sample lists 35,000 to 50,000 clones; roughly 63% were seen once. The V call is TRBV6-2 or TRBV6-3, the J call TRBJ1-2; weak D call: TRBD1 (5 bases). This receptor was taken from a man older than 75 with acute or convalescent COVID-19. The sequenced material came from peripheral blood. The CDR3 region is CASSKPGLGYGYTF. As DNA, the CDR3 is TGTGCCAGCAGTAAGCCGGGACTTGGTTATGGCTACACCTTC.